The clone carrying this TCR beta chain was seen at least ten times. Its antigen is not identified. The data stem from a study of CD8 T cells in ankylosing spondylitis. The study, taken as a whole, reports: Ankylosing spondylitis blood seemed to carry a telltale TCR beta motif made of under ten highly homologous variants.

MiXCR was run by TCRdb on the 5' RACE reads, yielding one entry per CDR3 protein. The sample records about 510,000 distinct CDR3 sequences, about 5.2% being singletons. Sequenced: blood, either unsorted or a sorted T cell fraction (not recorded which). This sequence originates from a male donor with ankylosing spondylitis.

The CDR3 DNA reads TGCAGCCCGGGACAGGGGACTGAAGCTTTCTTT. Translated, it gives CSPGQGTEAFF. The V call is TRBV20-1, the J call TRBJ1-1, with TRBD1 identical over 10 bases. The CDR3 consists of 11 residues. CDR1 and CDR2 from the germline V gene are DFQATT and SNEGSKA (reference sequence).